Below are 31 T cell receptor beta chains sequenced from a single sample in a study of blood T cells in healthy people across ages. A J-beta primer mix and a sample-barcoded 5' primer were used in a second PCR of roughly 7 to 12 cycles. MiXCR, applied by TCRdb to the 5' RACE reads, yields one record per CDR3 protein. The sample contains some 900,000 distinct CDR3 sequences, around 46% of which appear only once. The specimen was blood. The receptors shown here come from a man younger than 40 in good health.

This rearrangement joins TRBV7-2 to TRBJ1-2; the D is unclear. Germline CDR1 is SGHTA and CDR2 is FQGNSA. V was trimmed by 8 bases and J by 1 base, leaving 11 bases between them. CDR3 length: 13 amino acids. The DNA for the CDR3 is TGTGCCAGCCGTGGGGTTGTTAACTATGGCTACACCTTC. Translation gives CASRGVVNYGYTF.

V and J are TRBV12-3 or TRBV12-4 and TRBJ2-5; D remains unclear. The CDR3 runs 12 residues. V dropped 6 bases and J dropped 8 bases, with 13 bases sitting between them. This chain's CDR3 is CASSLASSTQYF. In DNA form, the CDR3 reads TGTGCCAGCAGCCTTGCATCCTCCACCCAGTACTTC.

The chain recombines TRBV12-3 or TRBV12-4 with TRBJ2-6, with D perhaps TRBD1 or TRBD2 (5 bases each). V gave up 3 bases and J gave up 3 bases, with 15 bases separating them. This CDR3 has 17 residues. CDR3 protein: CASSLSGRHNGANVLTF. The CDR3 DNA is TGTGCCAGCAGTTTGTCAGGGAGACACAATGGGGCCAACGTCCTGACTTTC.

CDR3 bases: TGTGCCGGCGGGACAGCTTCTGGCTACACCTTC. Amino acids: CAGGTASGYTF. The rearrangement joins TRBV25-1 to TRBJ1-2; 7 bases fit TRBD1. Trimming took 11 bases from V and 7 from J; bases not matched to a gene: 7. Germline loops: CDR1 MGHDK, CDR2 SYGVNS. This CDR3 is 11 amino acids long.

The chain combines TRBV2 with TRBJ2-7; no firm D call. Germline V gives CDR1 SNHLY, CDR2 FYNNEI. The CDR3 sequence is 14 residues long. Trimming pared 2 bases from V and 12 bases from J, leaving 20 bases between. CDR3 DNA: TGTGCCAGCAGTGAACGAAGCGCCGGCTTTTTCGGGTACTTC. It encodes CASSERSAGFFGYF.

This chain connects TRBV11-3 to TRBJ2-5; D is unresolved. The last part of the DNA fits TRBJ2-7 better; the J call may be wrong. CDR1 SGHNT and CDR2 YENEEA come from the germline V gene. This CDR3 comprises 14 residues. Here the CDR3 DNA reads TGTGCCAGCAGCCACAGAAATCAATCAAACGAGCAGTACTTC. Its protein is CASSHRNQSNEQYF.

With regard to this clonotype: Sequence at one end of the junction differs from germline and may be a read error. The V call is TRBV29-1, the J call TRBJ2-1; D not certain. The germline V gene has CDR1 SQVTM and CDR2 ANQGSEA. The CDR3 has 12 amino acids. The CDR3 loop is CSALDRTNGQFF. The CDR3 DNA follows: TGCAGCGCCCTAGACCGGACGAATGGGCAGTTCTTC.

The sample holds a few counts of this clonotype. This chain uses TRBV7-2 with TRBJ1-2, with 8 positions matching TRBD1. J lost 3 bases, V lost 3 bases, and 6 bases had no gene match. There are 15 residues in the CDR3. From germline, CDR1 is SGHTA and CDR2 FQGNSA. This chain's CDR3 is CASSLLGQGDYGYTF. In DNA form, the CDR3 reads TGTGCCAGCAGCTTGTTAGGACAGGGTGACTATGGCTACACCTTC. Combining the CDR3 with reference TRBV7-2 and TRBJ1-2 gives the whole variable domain GAGVSQSPSNKVTEKGKDVELRCDPISGHTALYWYRQSLGQGLEFLIYFQGNSAPDKSGLPSDRFSAERTGGSVSTLTIQRTQQEDSAVYLCASSLLGQGDYGYTFGSGTRLTVV.

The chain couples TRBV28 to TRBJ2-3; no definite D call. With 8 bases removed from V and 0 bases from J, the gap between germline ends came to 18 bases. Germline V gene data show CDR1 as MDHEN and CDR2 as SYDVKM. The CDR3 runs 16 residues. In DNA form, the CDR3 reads TGTGCCAGCTCACTTATCGGAGACTCTAGCACAGATACGCAGTATTTT. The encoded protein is CASSLIGDSSTDTQYF. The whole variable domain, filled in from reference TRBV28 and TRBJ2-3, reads DVKVTQSSRYLVKRTGEKVFLECVQDMDHENMFWYRQDPGLGLRLIYFSYDVKMKEKGDIPEGYSVSREKKERFSLILESASTNQTSMYLCASSLIGDSSTDTQYFGPGTRLTVL.

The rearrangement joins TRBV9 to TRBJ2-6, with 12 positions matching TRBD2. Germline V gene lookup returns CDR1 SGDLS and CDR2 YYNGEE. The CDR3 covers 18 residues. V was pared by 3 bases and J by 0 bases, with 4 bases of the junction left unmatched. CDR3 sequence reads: CASSGGLAGFSGANVLTF. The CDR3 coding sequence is TGTGCCAGCAGCGGTGGACTAGCGGGGTTCTCTGGGGCCAACGTCCTGACTTTC.

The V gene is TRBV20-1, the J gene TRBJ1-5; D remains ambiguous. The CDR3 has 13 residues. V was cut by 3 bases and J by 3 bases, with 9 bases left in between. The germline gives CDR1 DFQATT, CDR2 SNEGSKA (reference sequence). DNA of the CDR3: TGCAGTGCTAGCTATGGGGTCAATCAGCCCCAGCATTTT. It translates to CSASYGVNQPQHF.

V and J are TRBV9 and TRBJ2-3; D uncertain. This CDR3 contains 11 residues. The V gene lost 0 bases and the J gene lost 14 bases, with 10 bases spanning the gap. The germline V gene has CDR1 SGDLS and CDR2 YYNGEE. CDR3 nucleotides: TGTGCCAGCAGCGTAGGAATCGAGCGGTATTTT. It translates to CASSVGIERYF.

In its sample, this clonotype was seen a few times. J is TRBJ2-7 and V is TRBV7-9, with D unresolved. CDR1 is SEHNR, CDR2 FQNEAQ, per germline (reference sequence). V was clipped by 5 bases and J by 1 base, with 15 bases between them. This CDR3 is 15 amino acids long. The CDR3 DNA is TGTGCCAGCAGCCTAGGCATGGGTCCTTCCTACGAGCAGTACTTC. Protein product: CASSLGMGPSYEQYF.

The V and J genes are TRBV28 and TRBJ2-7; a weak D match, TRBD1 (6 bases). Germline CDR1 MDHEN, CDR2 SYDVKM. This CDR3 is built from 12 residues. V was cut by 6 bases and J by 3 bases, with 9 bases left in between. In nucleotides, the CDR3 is TGTGCCAGCAGGTCAGGGGACTACGAGCAGTACTTC. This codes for CASRSGDYEQYF.

The CDR3 DNA reads TGCGCCAGCAGCCAAGACGGTTTTCAGCCCCAGCATTTT. It codes for CASSQDGFQPQHF. The genes are TRBV4-3 and TRBJ1-5, with unresolved D. Germline V gene lookup returns CDR1 LGHNA and CDR2 YSLEER. The V gene lost 0 bases and the J gene lost 6 bases, with 6 bases spanning the gap. This CDR3 has 13 residues.

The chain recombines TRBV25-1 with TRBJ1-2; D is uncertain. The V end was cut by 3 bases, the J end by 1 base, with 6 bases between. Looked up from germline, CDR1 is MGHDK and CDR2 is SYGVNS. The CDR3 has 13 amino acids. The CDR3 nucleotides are TGTGCCAGCAGTGAGGCAGTTAACTATGGCTACACCTTC. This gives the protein CASSEAVNYGYTF.

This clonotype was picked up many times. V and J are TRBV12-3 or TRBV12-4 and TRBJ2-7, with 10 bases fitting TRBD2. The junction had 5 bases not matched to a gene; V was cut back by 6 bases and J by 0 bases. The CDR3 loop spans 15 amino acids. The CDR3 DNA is TGTGCCAGCAGAGAATCTAGCGGGAGCTCCTACGAGCAGTACTTC. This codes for CASRESSGSSYEQYF.

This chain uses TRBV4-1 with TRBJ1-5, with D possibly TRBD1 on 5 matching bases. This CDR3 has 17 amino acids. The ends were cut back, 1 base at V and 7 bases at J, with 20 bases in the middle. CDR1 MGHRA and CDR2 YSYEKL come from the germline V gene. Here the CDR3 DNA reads TGCGCCAGCAGCCAAGGGACAAGGGAAGGGGTTGAGCAGCCCCAGCATTTT. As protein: CASSQGTREGVEQPQHF.

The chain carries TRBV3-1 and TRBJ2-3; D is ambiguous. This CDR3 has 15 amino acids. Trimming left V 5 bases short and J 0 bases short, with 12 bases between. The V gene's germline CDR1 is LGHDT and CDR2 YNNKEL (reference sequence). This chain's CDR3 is CASSFRRQSTDTQYF. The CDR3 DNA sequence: TGTGCCAGCAGCTTCCGGCGACAAAGCACAGATACGCAGTATTTT.

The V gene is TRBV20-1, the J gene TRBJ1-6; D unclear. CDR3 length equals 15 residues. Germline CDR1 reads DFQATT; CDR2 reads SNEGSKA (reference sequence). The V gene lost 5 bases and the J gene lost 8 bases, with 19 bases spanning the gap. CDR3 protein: CSAGSPVEDDSPLHF. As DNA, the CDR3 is TGCAGTGCTGGCAGCCCCGTTGAGGATGATTCACCCCTCCACTTT.

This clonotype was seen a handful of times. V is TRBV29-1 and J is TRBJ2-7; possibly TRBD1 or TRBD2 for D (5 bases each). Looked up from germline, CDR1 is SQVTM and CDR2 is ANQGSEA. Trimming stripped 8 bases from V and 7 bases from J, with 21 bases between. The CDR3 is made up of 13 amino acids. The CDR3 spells CSYSGTGFEEQYF. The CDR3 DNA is TGCAGCTACTCCGGGACGGGTTTTGAAGAGCAGTACTTC.

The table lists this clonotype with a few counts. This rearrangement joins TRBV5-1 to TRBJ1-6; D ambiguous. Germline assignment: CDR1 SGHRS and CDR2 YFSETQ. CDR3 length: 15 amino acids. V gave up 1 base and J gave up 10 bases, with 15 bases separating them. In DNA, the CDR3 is TGCGCCAGCAGCTTGTATTCCGGGTTTGGGTCACCCCTCCACTTT. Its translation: CASSLYSGFGSPLHF. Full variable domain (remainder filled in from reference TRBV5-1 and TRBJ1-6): KAGVTQTPRYLIKTRGQQVTLSCSPISGHRSVSWYQQTPGQGLQFLFEYFSETQRNKGNFPGRFSGRQFSNSRSEMNVSTLELGDSALYLCASSLYSGFGSPLHFGNGTRLTVT.

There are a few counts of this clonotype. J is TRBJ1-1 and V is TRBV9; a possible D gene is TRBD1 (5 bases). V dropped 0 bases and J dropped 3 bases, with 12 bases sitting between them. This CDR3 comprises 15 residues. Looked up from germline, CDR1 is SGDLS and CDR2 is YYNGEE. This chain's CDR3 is CASSVDGGRDTEAFF. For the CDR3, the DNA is TGTGCCAGCAGCGTAGATGGGGGGAGGGACACTGAAGCTTTCTTT. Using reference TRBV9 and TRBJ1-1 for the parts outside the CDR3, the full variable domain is DSGVTQTPKHLITATGQRVTLRCSPRSGDLSVYWYQQSLDQGLQFLIQYYNGEERAKGNILERFSAQQFPDLHSELNLSSLELGDSALYFCASSVDGGRDTEAFFGQGTRLTVV.

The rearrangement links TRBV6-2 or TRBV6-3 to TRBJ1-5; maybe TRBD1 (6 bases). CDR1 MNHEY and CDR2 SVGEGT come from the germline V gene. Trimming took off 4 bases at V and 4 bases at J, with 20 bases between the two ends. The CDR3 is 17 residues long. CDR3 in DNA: TGTGCCAGCAGTTCCCACTCGGGGGGCGTTGAAAATCAGCCCCAGCATTTT. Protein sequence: CASSSHSGGVENQPQHF.

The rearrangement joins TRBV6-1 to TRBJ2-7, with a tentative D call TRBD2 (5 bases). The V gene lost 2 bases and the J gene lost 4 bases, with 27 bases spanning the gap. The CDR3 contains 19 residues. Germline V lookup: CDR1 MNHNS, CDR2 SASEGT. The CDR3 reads CASSEPKQLVASKPYEQYF. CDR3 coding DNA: TGTGCCAGCAGTGAACCGAAGCAACTAGTAGCGTCCAAACCTTACGAGCAGTACTTC.

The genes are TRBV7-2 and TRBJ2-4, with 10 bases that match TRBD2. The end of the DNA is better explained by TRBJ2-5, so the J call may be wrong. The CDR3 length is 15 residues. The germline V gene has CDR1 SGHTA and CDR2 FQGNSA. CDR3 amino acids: CASSPTSGEPETQYF. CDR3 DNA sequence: TGTGCCAGCAGCCCAACTAGCGGGGAGCCGGAGACCCAGTACTTC.

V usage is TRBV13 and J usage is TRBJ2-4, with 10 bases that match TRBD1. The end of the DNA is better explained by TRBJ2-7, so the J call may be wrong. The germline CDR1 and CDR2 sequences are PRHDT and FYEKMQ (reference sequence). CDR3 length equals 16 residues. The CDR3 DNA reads TGTGCCAGCAGCCTCCGACAGGGGGCGGTGGTTTACGAGCAGTACTTC. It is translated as CASSLRQGAVVYEQYF.

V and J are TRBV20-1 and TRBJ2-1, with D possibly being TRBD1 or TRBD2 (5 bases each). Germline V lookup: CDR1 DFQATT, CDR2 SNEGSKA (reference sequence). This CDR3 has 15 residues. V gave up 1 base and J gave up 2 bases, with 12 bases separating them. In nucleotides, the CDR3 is TGCAGTGCTAGAGGAGGGGCTAGGACCTACAATGAGCAGTTCTTC. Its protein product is CSARGGARTYNEQFF.

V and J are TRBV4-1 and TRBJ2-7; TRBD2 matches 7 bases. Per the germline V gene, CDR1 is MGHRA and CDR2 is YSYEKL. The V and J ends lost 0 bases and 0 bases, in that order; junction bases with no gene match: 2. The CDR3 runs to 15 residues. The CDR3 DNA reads TGCGCCAGCAGCCAAGAGGGGGACTACTCCTACGAGCAGTACTTC. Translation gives CASSQEGDYSYEQYF.

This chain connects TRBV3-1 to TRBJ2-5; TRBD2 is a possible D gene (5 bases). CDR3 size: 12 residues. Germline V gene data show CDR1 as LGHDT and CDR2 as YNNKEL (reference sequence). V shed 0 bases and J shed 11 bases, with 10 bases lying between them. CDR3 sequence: CASSQESWEQYF. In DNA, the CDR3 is TGTGCCAGCAGCCAAGAGAGTTGGGAGCAGTACTTC.

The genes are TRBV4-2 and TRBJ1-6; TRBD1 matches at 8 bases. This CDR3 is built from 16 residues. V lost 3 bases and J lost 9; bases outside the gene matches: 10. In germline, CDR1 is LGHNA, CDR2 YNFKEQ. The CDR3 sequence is CASSHGPAGGASPLHF. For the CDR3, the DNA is TGTGCCAGCAGCCACGGCCCCGCAGGGGGCGCTTCACCCCTCCACTTT.